This TCR beta chain stems from a study of blood T cell repertoires in COVID-19 (dated by TCRdb to the early 2020s). Study-level background: Samples from collaborators originated in the United States, Italy and Spain and spanned both the acute and convalescent phases of COVID-19. A freely available public database, intended as a resource for researchers studying the immune response to SARS-CoV-2, is where the repertoires were released. The samples were drawn from two sources: the first 160 participants of the ongoing ImmuneRACE study, and 950 to 1,500 subjects contributed by 6 global collaborators. HLA class I and class II types, where available, came from metadata supplied by the sample provider rather than from assay-based typing. The material from the prospective study consisted of cDNA or gDNA derived from T cells, B-cell-depleted T cells, or PBMCs. The dataset comprised deeply sampled blood TCRbeta repertoires from subjects exposed to, actively infected with, or recovered from COVID-19. Nearly every sample came with metadata listing a de-identified subject ID, COVID-19 status, age in years and sex.

Overall study outcomes, separate from this receptor: The amount of clinical and demographic metadata varied by source and participant and was provided uncurated.

TCRbeta CDR3 regions were amplified from genomic DNA by means of the immunoSEQ Assay, a bias-controlled multiplex PCR. In the original analysis: The number of nucleated cells in each sample was estimated from the amplification of reference gene primers within the assay. Sequence reads were collapsed and filtered to measure the absolute abundance of every unique TCRbeta CDR3 rearrangement. For each sample, productive Simpson clonality was calculated as the square root of Simpson's diversity index across productive rearrangements. TCRdb's version of the immuneACCESS table is confined to in-frame rearrangements and falls short of the full clone set. An unresolved V gene accounts for under half of the shortfall where checked; the remainder is of unknown origin. For V, J and clone size, that table is used; D and trimming come from the DNA. The sample records 350,000 or so clones, roughly nine tenths of which are singletons. 3.9% of the sample is in the top ten clones.

As to this clone: It has no known antigen specificity. It has no much larger one-base neighbor in the sample; base qualities were not kept.

In Seattle, one collaborating source enrolled patients while the infection was active and tracked those patients longitudinally over the course of disease. Each collaborating institution followed its own protocols to collect whole blood in K2EDTA tubes. Collaborator samples were shipped for TCRbeta analysis as frozen whole blood, isolated PBMCs, or DNA extracted from either sample type. At the junction V is shortened by 0 bases and J by 0 bases, with 11 bases in between. CDR1 and CDR2 were assigned from the germline V gene as MNHEY and SVGAGI. From the cysteine through the phenylalanine, the CDR3 covers 16 amino acids. Only CDR3 DNA is held: 48 bases, read in frame from base 1.

Input material: peripheral blood. The sequence is built from TRBV6-5 and TRBJ1-1; the D gene cannot be resolved reliably. The clonotype comes from a woman aged 55 to 70 with COVID-19, enrolled during active disease. Read as DNA, the sequence is TGTGCCAGCAGTTACTCTGCCGTGGACTTGAACACTGAAGCTTTCTTT. It is translated as CASSYSAVDLNTEAFF.